One and the same sample provided the 20 T cell receptor beta chains below, sequenced in a study of blood T cell repertoires in COVID-19. TCRdb keeps only in-frame clones here, not all; method: immunoSEQ multiplex PCR. The sample lists 150,000 to 200,000 clones, roughly 89% occurring once. The material sequenced was peripheral blood. The receptors were gathered from a man between 35 and 55 years old with acute or convalescent COVID-19.

The table lists this clone with a count of one. The chain combines TRBV19 with TRBJ1-5, with TRBD1 matching over 7 bases. Germline V gene lookup returns CDR1 LNHDA and CDR2 SQIVND (reference sequence). The V segment lost 6 bases and the J segment 3 bases; nucleotides outside the gene matches: 5. There are 14 residues in the CDR3. As DNA, the CDR3 is TGTGCCAGTAGGGAGACAGGGATCAATCAGCCCCAGCATTTT. This encodes CASRETGINQPQHF.

V gene TRBV7-3 combines with J gene TRBJ2-1; the D is unclear. CDR3 length: 12 residues. The germline CDR1 and CDR2 sequences are SGHTA and FQGTGA. V shed 8 bases and J shed 7 bases, with 12 bases lying between them. The CDR3 DNA reads TGTGCCAGCGCCTTGGGCCAGAATGAGCAGTTCTTC. This sequence encodes CASALGQNEQFF.

The chain has TRBV25-1 and TRBJ2-5; 11 bases align to TRBD1. The CDR3 is made up of 14 amino acids. Germline CDR1 reads MGHDK; CDR2 reads SYGVNS. Unmatched junction bases numbered 8, after V lost 8 bases and J lost 6 bases. The CDR3 loop reads CASRGDRGMKTQYF. The CDR3 DNA reads TGTGCCAGCCGAGGGGACAGGGGGATGAAGACCCAGTACTTC.

V and J are TRBV28 and TRBJ1-5, with 7 positions matching TRBD1. The junction had 10 bases not matched to a gene; V was cut back by 6 bases and J by 11 bases. The length of the CDR3 is 13 residues. Germline CDR1 is MDHEN and CDR2 is SYDVKM. The CDR3 sequence: CASRQPGQFAQHF. Here the CDR3 DNA reads TGTGCCAGCAGACAACCGGGACAGTTTGCCCAGCATTTT.

The rearrangement joins TRBV6-5 to TRBJ1-2; D may be TRBD1 (6 bases). V dropped 6 bases and J dropped 4 bases, with 12 bases sitting between them. Germline loops: CDR1 MNHEY, CDR2 SVGAGI. The CDR3 has 13 residues. The CDR3 loop reads CASSQQGTYGYTF. The CDR3 nucleotides are TGTGCCAGCAGCCAACAGGGTACCTATGGCTACACCTTC.

The chain is built from TRBV19 and TRBJ1-4; no firm D call. The CDR3 contains 11 residues. Germline CDR1 reads LNHDA; CDR2 reads SQIVND (reference sequence). V was cut by 9 bases and J by 7 bases, with 9 bases left in between. The CDR3 region is CASRQAEKLFF. In DNA form, the CDR3 reads TGTGCCAGCCGGCAGGCTGAAAAACTGTTTTTT.

V is TRBV7-9 and J is TRBJ1-2, with 7 bases identical to TRBD1. This CDR3 region has 14 residues. Per germline, CDR1 SEHNR and CDR2 FQNEAQ (reference sequence). The V segment lost 5 bases and the J segment 8 bases; nucleotides outside the gene matches: 11. CDR3 coding DNA: TGTGCCAGCAGCCCTAACCGACAGGGAGAGGGCTACACCTTC. Translation: CASSPNRQGEGYTF.

The V and J genes are TRBV5-1 and TRBJ1-6; TRBD1 is a possible D gene (5 bases). CDR1 is SGHRS and CDR2 is YFSETQ in the germline V gene. Trimming pared 6 bases from V and 7 bases from J, leaving 14 bases between. CDR3 size: 14 residues. The DNA of the CDR3 is TGCGCCAGCACCCTAGACAGTTTCAATTCACCCCTCCACTTT. Translation gives CASTLDSFNSPLHF.

V is TRBV30 and J is TRBJ2-4, with 11 nucleotides matching TRBD2. Germline trimming cut 0 bases from V and 6 bases from J; bases unmatched to any gene: 10. There are 17 residues in the CDR3. Germline V CDR1 and CDR2: GTSNPN, SVGIG (reference sequence). This CDR3 reads CAWSVGVAGGPGNIQYF. The CDR3 DNA reads TGTGCCTGGAGTGTAGGGGTAGCGGGGGGGCCAGGAAACATTCAGTACTTC.

The rearrangement links TRBV3-1 (or the pseudogene TRBV3-2) to TRBJ1-5, with 9 bases identical to TRBD1. Germline values: CDR1 LGHDT, CDR2 YNNKEL (reference sequence). The CDR3 is 16 amino acids. V lost 3 bases and J lost 7; bases outside the gene matches: 10. CDR3 nucleotide sequence: TGTGCCAGCAGCCAGGATATACAGGGGGCAGGGCAGCCCCAGCATTTT. Protein product: CASSQDIQGAGQPQHF.

The chain has TRBV7-2 and TRBJ2-1; D possibly corresponds to TRBD2 (7 bases). Germline-derived CDR1 and CDR2 are SGHTA and FQGNSA. CDR3 size: 16 residues. The germline V and J ends were trimmed by 5 bases and 4 bases, with 18 bases remaining between them. CDR3 in amino acids: CASSRIQGGGYNEQFF. The CDR3 nucleotides are TGTGCCAGCAGCCGGATACAGGGAGGGGGTTACAATGAGCAGTTCTTC.

A single count supports this clone. J is TRBJ2-7 and V is TRBV12-3 or TRBV12-4; no definite D call. The CDR3 has 13 residues. The ends were cut back, 3 bases at V and 6 bases at J, with 12 bases in the middle. The CDR3 region has the DNA TGTGCCAGCAGTTTGGCACAGTGGGCCGAGCAGTACTTC. Its protein is CASSLAQWAEQYF.

The rearrangement uses TRBV3-1 (or the pseudogene TRBV3-2) and TRBJ2-3, with D possibly TRBD2 on 6 matching bases. The CDR3 contains 15 residues. Germline V gene sequence: CDR1 LGHDT, CDR2 YNNKEL (reference sequence). With 4 bases removed from V and 1 base from J, the gap between germline ends came to 12 bases. Here the CDR3 reads CASSLAGPGTDTQYF. DNA of the CDR3: TGTGCCAGCAGCCTCGCGGGGCCCGGCACAGATACGCAGTATTTT.

CDR3 sequence: CASSFDGAGGDYGYTF. CDR3 DNA: TGTGCCAGCAGTTTCGACGGAGCGGGGGGAGACTATGGCTACACCTTC. The chain combines TRBV6-5 with TRBJ1-2; a possible D gene is TRBD1 (5 bases). The length of the CDR3 is 16 residues. V was clipped by 4 bases and J by 3 bases, with 18 bases between them. The germline gives CDR1 MNHEY, CDR2 SVGAGI.

V usage is TRBV5-5 and J usage is TRBJ2-3; 10 bases align to TRBD1. The junction had 2 bases not matched to a gene; V was cut back by 4 bases and J by 3 bases. The CDR3 is 14 amino acids. Germline V gene lookup returns CDR1 SGHKS and CDR2 YYEKEE (reference sequence). CDR3 DNA sequence: TGTGCCAGCAGCCGGGACAGGGGTACAGATACGCAGTATTTT. It yields the protein CASSRDRGTDTQYF. The whole variable domain, remainder taken from reference TRBV5-5 and TRBJ2-3, is DAGVTQSPTHLIKTRGQQVTLRCSPISGHKSVSWYQQVLGQGPQFIFQYYEKEERGRGNFPDRFSARQFPNYSSELNVNALLLGDSALYLCASSRDRGTDTQYFGPGTRLTVL.

The chain has TRBV7-9 and TRBJ2-5; no firm D call. Trimming stripped 2 bases from V and 1 base from J, with 5 bases between. Germline loops: CDR1 SEHNR, CDR2 FQNEAQ (reference sequence). The CDR3 loop spans 13 amino acids. CDR3 sequence reads: CASSLLSQETQYF. The DNA of the CDR3 is TGTGCCAGCAGCTTACTTAGCCAAGAGACCCAGTACTTC.

The chain has TRBV5-1 and TRBJ2-3, with 8 nucleotides matching TRBD2. The CDR3 loop spans 15 amino acids. Germline CDR1 is SGHRS and CDR2 is YFSETQ. The V segment lost 4 bases and the J segment 3 bases; nucleotides outside the gene matches: 7. The CDR3 sequence is CASSGAGGRTDTQYF. For the CDR3, the DNA is TGCGCCAGCAGCGGGGCGGGGGGTAGGACAGATACGCAGTATTTT.

This sequence joins TRBV27 and TRBJ2-3; 9 bases line up with TRBD2. The CDR3 covers 14 residues. Germline CDR1 MNHEY, CDR2 SMNVEV (reference sequence). The V segment lost 8 bases and the J segment 6 bases; nucleotides outside the gene matches: 9. In nucleotides, the CDR3 is TGTGCCAGCGCTAGCGGGGCCTATCCTGATACGCAGTATTTT. Residues: CASASGAYPDTQYF.

V gene TRBV5-4 combines with J gene TRBJ2-7; 8 bases agree with TRBD2. The length of the CDR3 is 15 residues. CDR1 and CDR2 (germline): SGHNT, YYREEE (reference sequence). V was pared by 6 bases and J by 6 bases, with 14 bases of the junction left unmatched. CDR3 sequence (DNA): TGTGCCAGCACCCCTCGGGGGGGGCCCGCCTCCGAGCAGTACTTC. The encoded protein is CASTPRGGPASEQYF.

V usage is TRBV29-1 and J usage is TRBJ1-2; D may be TRBD1 (6 bases). This CDR3 is 12 amino acids long. The germline V gene encodes CDR1 SQVTM and CDR2 ANQGSEA. V lost 6 bases, J lost 4 bases, and 12 bases lay in between. The CDR3 loop reads CSVGGQSYGYTF. In nucleotides, the CDR3 is TGCAGCGTCGGTGGACAGTCCTATGGCTACACCTTC.